Here is one T cell receptor beta chain with its context. A junction boundary mismatches the germline segment, possibly from a read error. These data are taken from a study of blood T cell repertoires in COVID-19. Across the study: COVID-19 samples collected from the United States, Italy and Spain covered acute and convalescent phases. The cDNA or gDNA used as material had been derived from T cells, B-cell-depleted T cells, or PBMCs.

Per the original data handling: Reference gene primer amplification yielded estimated nucleated cell counts. Here immunoSEQ multiplex PCR was the method, and the copy in TCRdb shows in-frame clones only, minus some. The V and J calls and clone size are taken from that table; D and trimming were inferred from the DNA. The profile shows about 110,000 clones, approximately 85% of them singletons. The receptor was derived from a man aged 70 or older with acute or convalescent COVID-19. Input material: peripheral blood.

The CDR3 DNA sequence: TGTGCCAGCACCTTAGGATCAGGGCTCTCTGGGGCCAACGTCCTGACTTTC. It codes for CASTLGSGLSGANVLTF. V gene TRBV11-2 combines with J gene TRBJ2-6; weak D call: TRBD1 (5 bases). This CDR3 has 17 amino acids. Germline V gene sequence: CDR1 SGHAT, CDR2 FQNNGV.